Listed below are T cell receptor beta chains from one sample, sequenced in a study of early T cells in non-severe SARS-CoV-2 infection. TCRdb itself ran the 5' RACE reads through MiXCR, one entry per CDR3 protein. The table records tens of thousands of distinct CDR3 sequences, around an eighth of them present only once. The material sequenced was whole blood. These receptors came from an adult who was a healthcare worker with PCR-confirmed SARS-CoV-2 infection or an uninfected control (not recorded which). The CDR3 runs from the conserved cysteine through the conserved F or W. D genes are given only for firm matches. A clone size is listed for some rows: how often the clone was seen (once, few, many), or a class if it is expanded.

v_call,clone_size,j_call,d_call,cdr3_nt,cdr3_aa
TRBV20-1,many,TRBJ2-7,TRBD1,TGCAGTGCTAGGGACGGAGAAAGGGGGCACTTAGACGAGCAGTACTTC,CSARDGERGHLDEQYF
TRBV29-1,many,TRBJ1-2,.,TGCAGCGTTTTAGGACGGGACACAATCTACACCTTC,CSVLGRDTIYTF
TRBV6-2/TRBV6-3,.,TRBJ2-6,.,TGTGCCAGCAGTTCGGCCGGCTCTGGGGCCAACGTCCTGACTTTC,CASSSAGSGANVLTF
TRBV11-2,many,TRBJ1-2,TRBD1,TGTGCCAGCAGCACGAGGACAGGGGGCAACTATGGCTACACCTTC,CASSTRTGGNYGYTF
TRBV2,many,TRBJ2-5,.,TGTGCCAGCAGTGACGAACTAAGAACTAGCCGTTCTAGGACCCAGTACTTC,CASSDELRTSRSRTQYF
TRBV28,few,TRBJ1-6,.,TGTGCCAGCAGTTCCTCTGGGGCAGTCCCCCTCCACTTT,CASSSSGAVPLHF
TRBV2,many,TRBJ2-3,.,TGTGCCAGCAACCAGAGAGGAGGGGATACGCAGTATTTT,CASNQRGGDTQYF
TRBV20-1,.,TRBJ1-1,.,TGCAGTGCTAGTAAAGGAACGAACACTGAAGCTTTCTTT,CSASKGTNTEAFF
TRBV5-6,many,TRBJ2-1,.,TGTGCCAGCAGCTTCAAGGTCAGGAGGTACAATGAGCAGTTCTTC,CASSFKVRRYNEQFF
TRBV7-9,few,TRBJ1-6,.,TGTGCCAGCAGCTTATCCCAGGGAGTGAGTTCACCCCTCCACTTT,CASSLSQGVSSPLHF
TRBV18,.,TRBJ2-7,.,TGTGCCAGCTCACCCGCCGGGGCGGGCTACCCCTACGAGCAGTACTTC,CASSPAGAGYPYEQYF
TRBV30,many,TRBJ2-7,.,TGTGCCGGTGAATGGGGGTCCGAGCAGTACTTC,CAGEWGSEQYF
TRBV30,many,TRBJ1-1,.,TGTGCCTGGACTCGTACGCGGCAGAGGAACACTGAAGCTTTCTTT,CAWTRTRQRNTEAFF
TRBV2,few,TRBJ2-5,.,TGTGCCAGCAGCTTCGACGGGGAGTCCCAGTACTTC,CASSFDGESQYF
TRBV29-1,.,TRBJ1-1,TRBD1,TGCAGCGCGTTGACAGGGGCTACTGAAGCTTTCTTT,CSALTGATEAFF
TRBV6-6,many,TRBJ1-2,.,TGTGCCAGCAGTTGGGAAGGGGACGGCTACACCTTC,CASSWEGDGYTF
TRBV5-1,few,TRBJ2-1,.,TGCGCCAGCAGGAGAACGGGACCGAACAATGAGCAGTTCTTC,CASRRTGPNNEQFF
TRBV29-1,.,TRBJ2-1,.,TGCAGCGTTGAAAAGCGCCAGAGCTCCTACAATGAGCAGTTCTTC,CSVEKRQSSYNEQFF
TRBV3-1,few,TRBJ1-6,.,TGTGCCAGCAGCCCCGGGATCCATTCACCCCTCCACTTT,CASSPGIHSPLHF
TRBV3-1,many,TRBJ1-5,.,TGTGCCAGCAGCCTTAGCAATCAGCCCCAGCATTTT,CASSLSNQPQHF
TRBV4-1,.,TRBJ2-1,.,TGCGCCAGCAGCCCAACTAGCTCCTACAATGAGCAGTTCTTC,CASSPTSSYNEQFF
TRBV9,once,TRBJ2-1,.,TGTGCCAGCAGCGTAGCTCATAACCCCCCGGAGCAGTTCTTC,CASSVAHNPPEQFF
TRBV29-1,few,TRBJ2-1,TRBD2,TGCAGCCTCCGGACTAGCGGGAGGGTCTATGAGCAGTTCTTC,CSLRTSGRVYEQFF
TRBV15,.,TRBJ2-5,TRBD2,TGTGCCACCAGCACCGGGGGGGGCGAGAGGGAGACCCAGTACTTC,CATSTGGGERETQYF
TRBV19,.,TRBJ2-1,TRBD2,TGTGCCAGTAAGAGCGGGAGGACCTACAATGAGCAGTTCTTC,CASKSGRTYNEQFF
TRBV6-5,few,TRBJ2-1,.,TGTGCCAGCAGTTTCCTAGCGAACAATGAGCAGTTCTTC,CASSFLANNEQFF
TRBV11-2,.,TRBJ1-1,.,TGTGCCAGCAGCTTAGGGATCACTGAAGCTTTCTTT,CASSLGITEAFF
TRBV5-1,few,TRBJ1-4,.,TGCGCCAGCAGCCGCATAGGAGCAACTAATGAAAAACTGTTTTTT,CASSRIGATNEKLFF
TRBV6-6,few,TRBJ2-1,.,TGTGCCAGCCGAACGCAGGGGGGGCGCAATGAGCAGTTCTTC,CASRTQGGRNEQFF
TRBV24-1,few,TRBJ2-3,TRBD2,TGTGCCACCAGTGATCCTAGCGGGTCCCTCTTCTATACGCAGTATTTT,CATSDPSGSLFYTQYF
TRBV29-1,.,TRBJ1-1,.,TGCAGCGTGAGTACATTTACTGAAGCTTTCTTT,CSVSTFTEAFF
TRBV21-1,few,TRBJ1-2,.,TGTGCCAGCAGCAAAGCTTCTAACTATGGCTACACCTTC,CASSKASNYGYTF
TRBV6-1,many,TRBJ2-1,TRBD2,TGTGCCAGCAGGGGGACTAGCGGGAACTCCTACAATGAGCAGTTCTTC,CASRGTSGNSYNEQFF
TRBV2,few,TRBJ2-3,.,TGTGCCAGCATGGGGAGCACAGATACGCAGTATTTT,CASMGSTDTQYF
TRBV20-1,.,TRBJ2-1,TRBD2,TGCAGTGCTAGAGATAGAACGGGAGGGGATGAGCAGTTCTTC,CSARDRTGGDEQFF
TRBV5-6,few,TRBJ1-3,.,TGTGCCAGCAGTACAGGGTCTTTCTCTGGAAACACCATATATTTT,CASSTGSFSGNTIYF
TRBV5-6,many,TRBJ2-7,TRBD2,TGTGCCAGCAGCTCGCGACTAGCGTTCCTGAACGAGCAGTACTTC,CASSSRLAFLNEQYF
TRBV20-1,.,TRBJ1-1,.,TGCAGTGGGGGGACGAACACTGAAGCTTTCTTT,CSGGTNTEAFF
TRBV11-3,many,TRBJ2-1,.,TGTGCCAGCAGCCCGCGGGACTACAATGAGCAGTTCTTC,CASSPRDYNEQFF
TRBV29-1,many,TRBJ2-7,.,TGCAGCGTTGAAGCGTGGCAGGGTCGCGAGCAGTACTTC,CSVEAWQGREQYF
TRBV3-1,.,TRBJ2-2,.,TGTGCCAGCAGCCCACGGCGGTATAGCGGCGGGACGAACACCGGGGAGCTGTTTTTT,CASSPRRYSGGTNTGELFF
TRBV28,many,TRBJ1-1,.,TGTGCCAGCACCGACAGAGTGAACACTGAAGCTTTCTTT,CASTDRVNTEAFF
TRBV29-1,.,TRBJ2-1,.,TGCAGCGTTGGAGATCCGGAAGATGAGCAGTTCTTC,CSVGDPEDEQFF
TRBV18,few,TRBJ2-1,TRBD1,TGTGCCAGCTCACTGGACAGGGACAATGAGCAGTTCTTC,CASSLDRDNEQFF
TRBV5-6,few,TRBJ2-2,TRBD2,TGTGCCAGCAGCCCTAGCGGGATGGGCACCGGGGAGCTGTTTTTT,CASSPSGMGTGELFF
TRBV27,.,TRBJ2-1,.,TGTGCCAGCACGTCCCAACTAGAAAATGAGCAGTTCTTC,CASTSQLENEQFF
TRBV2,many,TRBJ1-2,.,TGTGCCACCTATGAACAGGGTAGCTATGGCTACACCTTC,CATYEQGSYGYTF